These 19 T cell receptor beta chains originate from one sample sequenced in a study of OX40 agonist ivuxolimab in advanced cancers. The data were produced by immunoSEQ multiplex PCR, yet TCRdb's version contains in-frame clones alone and is incomplete. The sample carries approximately 35,000 clones, about 88% recorded once. The material sequenced was CD4+ or CD8+ T cells sorted from blood, taken in a trial of the OX40 agonist ivuxolimab. These receptors were obtained from an adult with an advanced solid tumor such as melanoma, head and neck, liver or kidney cancer.

V and J are TRBV9 and TRBJ2-1; 7 bases are shared with TRBD2. The length of the CDR3 is 16 residues. Germline V gives CDR1 SGDLS, CDR2 YYNGEE. With 1 base clipped from V and 0 bases from J, the junction kept 4 bases outside the gene matches. DNA for the CDR3: TGTGCCAGCAGCGTAACAGCGGGGAGCTCCTACAATGAGCAGTTCTTC. It codes for CASSVTAGSSYNEQFF.

The CDR3 sequence: CASSSGQGGSYGYTF. The CDR3 DNA reads as TGCGCCAGCAGCTCCGGACAGGGGGGCTCCTATGGCTACACCTTC. V gene TRBV5-1 combines with J gene TRBJ1-2, with 10 bases aligning to TRBD1. Germline V lookup: CDR1 SGHRS, CDR2 YFSETQ. Trimming took 3 bases from V and 4 from J; bases not matched to a gene: 6. The CDR3 sequence is 15 residues long.

The chain couples TRBV19 to TRBJ2-2, with a weak D call TRBD1 (6 bases). The germline V gene encodes CDR1 LNHDA and CDR2 SQIVND (reference sequence). The CDR3 totals 15 residues. V was cut by 6 bases and J by 6 bases, with 17 bases left in between. The CDR3 protein is CASRIQGSGAGELFF. The CDR3 coding sequence is TGTGCCAGTAGAATCCAGGGGTCTGGGGCCGGGGAGCTGTTTTTT.

This clone was seen a single time. V usage is TRBV15 and J usage is TRBJ2-1, with 12 bases lining up with TRBD2. Germline assignment: CDR1 LNHNV and CDR2 YYDKDF (reference sequence). V was clipped by 3 bases and J by 7 bases; unmatched bases: 1. The CDR3 is 14 residues long. The CDR3 nucleotides are TGTGCCACCAGCAGGACTAGCGGGGGAAATGAGCAGTTCTTC. Translating it yields CATSRTSGGNEQFF.

The chain has TRBV5-6 and TRBJ2-7; 8 nucleotides match TRBD2. CDR1 is SGHDT, CDR2 YYEEEE, per germline. The ends lost 4 bases at V and 0 bases at J; junction bases unmatched: 15. The CDR3 loop spans 18 amino acids. CDR3 DNA sequence: TGTGCCAGCAGCCCCCTGAGTAACTGGCGGGAGGCCTCCTACGAGCAGTACTTC. Encoded protein: CASSPLSNWREASYEQYF.

The chain joins TRBV5-1 to TRBJ1-2; the D gene is possibly TRBD1 (5 bases). Trimming took 0 bases from V and 1 from J, leaving 13 bases between them. This CDR3 has 16 residues. CDR1 is SGHRS, CDR2 YFSETQ, per germline. The DNA of the CDR3 is TGCGCCAGCAGCTTGGGTCTGGGGCAGCTTAACTATGGCTACACCTTC. This encodes CASSLGLGQLNYGYTF. The full variable domain, rest sourced from reference TRBV5-1 and TRBJ1-2, is KAGVTQTPRYLIKTRGQQVTLSCSPISGHRSVSWYQQTPGQGLQFLFEYFSETQRNKGNFPGRFSGRQFSNSRSEMNVSTLELGDSALYLCASSLGLGQLNYGYTFGSGTRLTVV.

V gene TRBV5-4 combines with J gene TRBJ2-5; TRBD1 matches at 9 bases. Germline loops: CDR1 SGHNT, CDR2 YYREEE (reference sequence). J lost 7 bases, V lost 0 bases, and 10 bases had no gene match. The CDR3 runs to 16 residues. CDR3 in amino acids: CASSLDRGLLLGTQYF. CDR3 bases: TGTGCCAGCAGCTTGGACAGGGGGCTTTTGTTAGGGACCCAGTACTTC.

The chain recombines TRBV18 with TRBJ2-3; 8 bases are a match to TRBD1. CDR1 and CDR2 (germline): KGHSH, LQKENI. Trimming took 3 bases from V and 1 from J; bases not matched to a gene: 0. CDR3 length: 14 residues. The CDR3 is CASSPGQGTDTQYF. CDR3 DNA sequence: TGTGCCAGCTCACCGGGACAGGGCACAGATACGCAGTATTTT.

The chain uses TRBV7-9 and TRBJ2-5, with D perhaps TRBD2 (7 bases). The V end lost 6 bases, the J end lost 5 bases, and 13 bases lay between the germline ends. The CDR3 length is 13 residues. Germline V gene sequence: CDR1 SEHNR, CDR2 FQNEAQ (reference sequence). The CDR3 DNA is TGTGCCAGCAGTAGGGGGGGGATGGAGACCCAGTACTTC. Residues: CASSRGGMETQYF.

This chain links TRBV4-2 with TRBJ2-1; either TRBD1 or TRBD2 may fit D (5 bases each). Trimming pared 4 bases from V and 9 bases from J, leaving 25 bases between. CDR1 is LGHNA, CDR2 YNFKEQ, per germline. The CDR3 loop spans 17 amino acids. This CDR3 is CASSRRPISSGRVEQFF. In nucleotides, the CDR3 is TGTGCCAGCAGCCGCCGACCCATCTCGTCAGGGCGGGTTGAGCAGTTCTTC.

This clone was recorded once. The V and J genes are TRBV7-8 and TRBJ1-6; no reliable D call. Per germline, CDR1 SGHVS and CDR2 FQNEAQ. This CDR3 region has 11 residues. V was trimmed by 5 bases and J by 16 bases, leaving 12 bases between them. CDR3 sequence (DNA): TGTGCCAGCAGCCAAAGGGAGGCTCTCCACTTT. This gives the protein CASSQREALHF.

V gene TRBV29-1 combines with J gene TRBJ1-1, with 7 bases lining up with TRBD1. Germline assignment: CDR1 SQVTM and CDR2 ANQGSEA. This CDR3 spans 14 amino acids. After removal of 2 bases from V and 1 base from J, the junction contained 4 bases not matched to a gene. The CDR3 loop reads CSVETGATNTEAFF. The CDR3 DNA sequence: TGCAGCGTTGAAACAGGGGCTACGAACACTGAAGCTTTCTTT.

The rearrangement links TRBV30 to TRBJ1-2; D might be TRBD1 (6 bases). V was shortened by 7 bases and J by 3 bases, with 18 bases between the two germline ends. This CDR3 contains 14 residues. Germline loops: CDR1 GTSNPN, CDR2 SVGIG (reference sequence). The CDR3 sequence is CAFFDRHGYYGYTF. The CDR3, as DNA: TGTGCCTTCTTCGACAGGCACGGATACTATGGCTACACCTTC.

V is TRBV28 and J is TRBJ2-7; 8 bases fit TRBD1. The trim removed 7 bases at V and 1 base at J, leaving 6 bases unmatched. CDR3 length: 14 amino acids. Germline lookup yields CDR1 MDHEN and CDR2 SYDVKM. CDR3: CASNTRTGSYEQYF. CDR3 DNA sequence: TGTGCCAGCAATACGAGGACAGGGTCCTACGAGCAGTACTTC. The full variable domain, with the rest looked up from reference TRBV28 and TRBJ2-7, is DVKVTQSSRYLVKRTGEKVFLECVQDMDHENMFWYRQDPGLGLRLIYFSYDVKMKEKGDIPEGYSVSREKKERFSLILESASTNQTSMYLCASNTRTGSYEQYFGPGTRLTVT.

This rearrangement joins TRBV20-1 to TRBJ2-7; D unresolved. The V gene's germline CDR1 is DFQATT and CDR2 SNEGSKA (reference sequence). Trimming shortened V by 0 bases and J by 9 bases, and 9 bases separated the two germline ends. This CDR3 region has 11 residues. The CDR3 reads CSARDIGRQYF. CDR3 in DNA: TGCAGTGCTAGAGATATCGGCAGGCAGTACTTC.

The chain has TRBV6-5 and TRBJ1-3; no clear D. Trimming shortened V by 8 bases and J by 4 bases, and 12 bases separated the two germline ends. The CDR3 sequence is 13 residues long. CDR1 and CDR2 (germline): MNHEY, SVGAGI. The CDR3 coding sequence is TGTGCCAGCCTCATCGTCGGGGGAAACACCATATATTTT. This codes for CASLIVGGNTIYF.

The V gene is TRBV28, the J gene TRBJ1-3, with D possibly TRBD1 on 5 matching bases. CDR3 length: 21 residues. The V end lost 2 bases, the J end lost 0 bases, and 26 bases lay between the germline ends. Germline loops: CDR1 MDHEN, CDR2 SYDVKM. The CDR3 region has the DNA TGTGCCAGCAGTTTAGGTTTACTTTCCTTTAGGCAGGGACCCTCTGGAAACACCATATATTTT. Its protein product is CASSLGLLSFRQGPSGNTIYF.

Here the CDR3 DNA reads TGTGCCAGTAGACCGCCGGGACAGCCTGGATCACCCCTCCACTTT. As protein: CASRPPGQPGSPLHF. The chain links TRBV19 to TRBJ1-6; 7 nucleotides match TRBD1. There are 15 residues in the CDR3. Germline CDR1 LNHDA, CDR2 SQIVND (reference sequence). V shed 6 bases and J 10 bases; nucleotides not matched to a gene: 12.

V gene TRBV6-5 combines with J gene TRBJ2-6, with D possibly matching TRBD1 (5 bases). V was clipped by 6 bases and J by 0 bases, with 9 bases between them. The germline V gene has CDR1 MNHEY and CDR2 SVGAGI. This CDR3 spans 15 amino acids. This CDR3 reads CASRLDSSGANVLTF. Written as DNA, the CDR3 is TGTGCCAGCAGATTAGACAGCTCTGGGGCCAACGTCCTGACTTTC.